Presented here are 27 T cell receptor beta chains from one specimen sequenced in a study of regulatory T cells in long-lasting Graves disease. Regarding time point: persistent/refractory GD, antithyroid drugs over 5 years with positive TRAb. With RNA extracted from PBMCs as input, the TCR library was made. Building of the TCR beta libraries involved iRepertoire HTBI primers and Arm-PCR of CDR3 regions. TCRdb re-analysed the multiplex PCR reads in MiXCR, keeping a single row per CDR3 protein. The data show some 370,000 distinct CDR3 sequences, 20% to 25% seen once. The specimen comprised peripheral blood mononuclear cells (PBMCs), sampled when the disease was refractory, from a patient treated with antithyroid drugs. The receptors stem from a woman aged 40 to 49 with Graves disease.

The chain recombines TRBV6-4 with TRBJ1-5, with D hard to call. Germline assignment: CDR1 MRHNA and CDR2 SNTAGT. This CDR3 has 17 residues. Trimming took off 6 bases at V and 0 bases at J, with 18 bases between the two ends. CDR3 nucleotide sequence: TGTGCCAGCAGCCCTCCTTGGGGAGTCTATAGCAATCAGCCCCAGCATTTT. It encodes CASSPPWGVYSNQPQHF.

The J gene is TRBJ1-2, the V gene TRBV19; D ambiguous. The CDR3 has 12 amino acids. V shed 6 bases and J shed 4 bases, with 9 bases lying between them. Germline V gene lookup returns CDR1 LNHDA and CDR2 SQIVND (reference sequence). The CDR3 reads CASSLDPYGYTF. CDR3 bases: TGTGCCAGTAGCCTGGACCCCTATGGCTACACCTTC.

The chain recombines TRBV5-5 with TRBJ2-7; D unresolved. The germline V gene encodes CDR1 SGHKS and CDR2 YYEKEE (reference sequence). The CDR3 length is 15 residues. V lost 0 bases and J 5 bases, leaving 15 bases between the germline ends. This CDR3 is CASSLGLVGLHEQYF. The DNA for the CDR3 is TGTGCCAGCAGCTTGGGTCTGGTGGGGTTACACGAGCAGTACTTC.

The chain has TRBV12-3 or TRBV12-4 and TRBJ2-7; D call uncertain. The CDR3 is 15 amino acids. The V and J ends lost 4 bases and 4 bases respectively, with 17 bases between them. CDR3 nucleotide sequence: TGTGCCAGCAGTTCCACGAATACCCCCCAATACGAGCAGTACTTC. Residues: CASSSTNTPQYEQYF.

This clonotype was seen ten or more times. The chain uses TRBV5-1 and TRBJ2-7, with D possibly TRBD1 on 5 matching bases. Trimming removed 0 bases at V and 6 bases at J, with 13 bases between. CDR3 length equals 14 residues. The germline CDR1 and CDR2 sequences are SGHRS and YFSETQ. Here the CDR3 reads CASSLGGGAIEQYF. The CDR3 DNA follows: TGCGCCAGCAGCTTGGGAGGTGGGGCTATCGAGCAGTACTTC.

The J gene is TRBJ2-5, the V gene TRBV28, with TRBD1 as a possible D gene (6 bases). The CDR3 is made up of 15 amino acids. Germline values: CDR1 MDHEN, CDR2 SYDVKM. V was shortened by 0 bases and J by 2 bases, with 10 bases between the two germline ends. CDR3 protein: CASSLWDSRQETQYF. The CDR3 nucleotides are TGTGCCAGCAGTTTATGGGACAGCCGACAAGAGACCCAGTACTTC.

A note on this clonotype: As the CDR3 is not closed by the conserved phenylalanine or tryptophan, this likely results from a read error. The chain uses TRBV30 and TRBJ2-5, with 7 bases lining up with TRBD1. CDR3 length: 12 residues. Germline V gives CDR1 GTSNPN, CDR2 SVGIG (reference sequence). V lost 4 bases and J lost 4; bases outside the gene matches: 3. CDR3 region: CAWTGTAETQYS. As DNA, the CDR3 is TGTGCCTGGACTGGGACAGCAGAGACCCAGTACTCC.

The chain is built from TRBV7-2 and TRBJ2-7, with 9 bases aligning to TRBD2. Germline V gene data show CDR1 as SGHTA and CDR2 as FQGNSA. CDR3 length: 12 amino acids. The CDR3 loop is CDSGSLNYEQYF. CDR3 bases: TGTGATAGCGGGAGCCTCAACTACGAGCAGTACTTC.

The sample holds a few counts of this clonotype. The chain employs TRBV10-3 and TRBJ2-2, with 7 bases fitting TRBD1. The CDR3 length is 18 residues. Germline V gene lookup returns CDR1 ENHRY and CDR2 SYGVKD. V lost 7 bases to trimming and J lost 0 bases; unmatched junction nucleotides: 14. CDR3 in DNA: TGTGCCATCAATCCAGGCAGGGGGTCGTTCGCGAACACCGGGGAGCTGTTTTTT. Its translation is CAINPGRGSFANTGELFF.

This clonotype was picked up many times. The V call is TRBV28, the J call TRBJ2-7; TRBD2 matches at 11 bases. Germline CDR1 is MDHEN and CDR2 is SYDVKM. Trimming took 5 bases from V and 6 from J; bases not matched to a gene: 6. This CDR3 region has 14 residues. As DNA, the CDR3 is TGTGCCAGCAGTGTGACTAGCGGGATGGGCGAGCAGTACTTC. It translates to CASSVTSGMGEQYF.

The chain employs TRBV29-1 and TRBJ2-5, with D unclear. The DNA end is more similar to TRBJ2-1, so the J call may be wrong. The CDR3 runs to 12 residues. Germline V gene sequence: CDR1 SQVTM, CDR2 ANQGSEA. The DNA for the CDR3 is TGCAGCGTTCAATTCTGGGGCAATGAGCAGTTCTTC. Translated, it gives CSVQFWGNEQFF.

This clonotype has ten or more counts. This sequence joins TRBV6-2 or TRBV6-3 and TRBJ2-7, with D hard to call. V dropped 6 bases and J dropped 0 bases, with 18 bases sitting between them. In germline, CDR1 is MNHEY, CDR2 SVGEGT. The CDR3 loop spans 16 amino acids. CDR3 loop: CASSRGRAFSSYEQYF. CDR3 nucleotide sequence: TGTGCCAGCAGCAGAGGAAGGGCGTTCAGCTCCTACGAGCAGTACTTC.

There are a few counts of this clonotype. The V and J genes are TRBV5-8 and TRBJ1-4, with a weak D call TRBD1 (6 bases). CDR1 is SGHTS, CDR2 YDEGEE, per germline. Trimming left V 6 bases short and J 8 bases short, with 17 bases between. The CDR3 runs to 14 residues. CDR3 in amino acids: CASTRDISREKLFF. The CDR3 nucleotides are TGTGCCAGCACCAGGGACATCTCGCGCGAAAAACTGTTTTTT.

This clonotype was counted ten times or more. The chain uses TRBV28 and TRBJ1-1, with unresolved D. This CDR3 is built from 14 residues. V lost 7 bases to trimming and J lost 1 base, with 13 bases between them. CDR1 is MDHEN and CDR2 is SYDVKM in the germline V gene. Written as DNA, the CDR3 is TGTGCCAGCACCTATTCCCCCCAGAACACTGAAGCTTTCTTT. Translation: CASTYSPQNTEAFF.

This clonotype turned up a few times. This chain connects TRBV7-9 to TRBJ1-4; 7 bases map to TRBD1. The CDR3 sequence is 14 residues long. J lost 7 bases, V lost 2 bases, and 4 bases had no gene match. Per germline, CDR1 SEHNR and CDR2 FQNEAQ (reference sequence). Written as DNA, the CDR3 is TGTGCCAGCAGCTTATCCCAGGGGGGTGAAAAACTGTTTTTT. Amino acid sequence: CASSLSQGGEKLFF.

This clonotype has a count of ten or more. V gene TRBV7-2 combines with J gene TRBJ1-1; maybe TRBD1 (6 bases). The length of the CDR3 is 13 residues. From germline, CDR1 is SGHTA and CDR2 FQGNSA. The V end lost 3 bases, the J end lost 5 bases, and 10 bases lay between the germline ends. For the CDR3, the DNA is TGTGCCAGCAGCTTTTTGGGGGCGACTGAAGCTTTCTTT. Residues: CASSFLGATEAFF.

This clonotype was recorded at least ten times. The V and J genes are TRBV12-3 or TRBV12-4 and TRBJ2-5; D remains unclear. The CDR3 has 13 residues. Trimming took 7 bases from V and 6 from J, leaving 15 bases between them. DNA of the CDR3: TGTGCCAGCACTTCAGGTGTCTCACAGACCCAGTACTTC. It specifies CASTSGVSQTQYF.

In this sample, this clonotype turned up many times. This chain connects TRBV7-2 to TRBJ2-7, with 10 bases fitting TRBD2. Per germline, CDR1 SGHTA and CDR2 FQGNSA. Trimming removed 6 bases from V and 7 bases from J; junction bases left unmatched: 12. The CDR3 has 15 residues. For the CDR3, the DNA is TGTGCCAGCAGATATCAAGCGGGAGGGTCAAAGGAGCAGTACTTC. Its protein is CASRYQAGGSKEQYF.

The chain employs TRBV20-1 and TRBJ2-4, with a weak D call TRBD2 (6 bases). Per germline, CDR1 DFQATT and CDR2 SNEGSKA (reference sequence). The CDR3 consists of 15 residues. V was trimmed by 0 bases and J by 5 bases, leaving 14 bases between them. CDR3 coding DNA: TGCAGTGCTAGAGATTCGGTGACTAGTCAAAACATTCAGTACTTC. Protein sequence: CSARDSVTSQNIQYF.

V usage is TRBV5-1 and J usage is TRBJ2-7, with TRBD2 matching over 10 bases. J lost 6 bases, V lost 4 bases, and 7 bases had no gene match. Looked up from germline, CDR1 is SGHRS and CDR2 is YFSETQ. The CDR3 extends over 14 amino acids. The CDR3 sequence: CASSALAGVREQYF. The DNA of the CDR3 is TGCGCCAGCAGCGCCCTAGCGGGAGTTCGCGAGCAGTACTTC.

This clonotype was counted between two and nine times. The chain joins TRBV6-1 to TRBJ2-1; possible D gene TRBD1, 5 bases. V gave up 4 bases and J gave up 8 bases, with 9 bases separating them. Looked up from germline, CDR1 is MNHNS and CDR2 is SASEGT. CDR3 length equals 12 residues. CDR3 DNA sequence: TGTGCCAGCAGTGGCCAGGGCGATGAGCAGTTCTTC. It is translated as CASSGQGDEQFF.

This clonotype has a handful of counts. The chain links TRBV6-1 to TRBJ2-3; no definite D call. The CDR3 has 15 amino acids. CDR1 is MNHNS and CDR2 is SASEGT in the germline V gene. V shed 6 bases and J shed 6 bases, with 19 bases lying between them. DNA of the CDR3: TGTGCCAGCAGGCGACGGATCTCCCGAGGCGATACGCAGTATTTT. This codes for CASRRRISRGDTQYF.

There are many counts of this clonotype. The chain recombines TRBV27 with TRBJ1-2; D gene uncertain. The V end lost 6 bases, the J end lost 3 bases, and 17 bases lay between the germline ends. The CDR3 has 15 residues. The germline CDR1 and CDR2 sequences are MNHEY and SMNVEV (reference sequence). CDR3 DNA: TGTGCCAGCAGCTCGGACCCACGGCCTTACTATGGCTACACCTTC. Protein sequence: CASSSDPRPYYGYTF.

This clonotype was recorded many times. The V gene is TRBV6-2 or TRBV6-3, the J gene TRBJ2-5; no firm D call. V shed 0 bases and J shed 5 bases, with 7 bases lying between them. CDR1 is MNHEY, CDR2 SVGEGT, per germline. This CDR3 contains 13 residues. CDR3 sequence reads: CASSYSSRETQYF. The CDR3 bases are TGTGCCAGCAGTTACTCGAGTCGGGAGACCCAGTACTTC.

This clonotype appeared many times. This sequence joins TRBV28 and TRBJ2-2; D may be TRBD1 (5 bases). The length of the CDR3 is 16 residues. V gave up 6 bases and J gave up 8 bases, with 22 bases separating them. Germline-derived CDR1 and CDR2 are MDHEN and SYDVKM. The CDR3 sequence is CASSIGVADLSGELFF. The CDR3 DNA sequence: TGTGCCAGCAGCATAGGGGTGGCAGACCTCTCTGGGGAGCTGTTTTTT.

As for this clonotype: A much larger clone differs from this one at a single base, so this may be a read error. V is TRBV6-1 and J is TRBJ2-7, with D perhaps being TRBD1 or TRBD2 (6 bases each). The germline V gene encodes CDR1 MNHNS and CDR2 SASEGT. This CDR3 comprises 12 residues. Trimming took 6 bases from V and 12 from J, leaving 18 bases between them. The CDR3 DNA is TGTGCCAGCAGGGACTACAGGGTTCATCCGTACTTC. It specifies CASRDYRVHPYF.

The chain employs TRBV20-1 and TRBJ1-1, with 7 bases that match TRBD1. In germline, CDR1 is DFQATT, CDR2 SNEGSKA (reference sequence). V dropped 6 bases and J dropped 3; count of bases not matched to a gene: 13. The CDR3 has 15 amino acids. CDR3 bases: TGCAGTGCCCCTCAGGGGGGGCGCCGATACACTGAAGCTTTCTTT. Protein product: CSAPQGGRRYTEAFF.